Below, 7 T cell receptor beta chains from the same sample are listed, as sequenced in a study of blood T cell repertoires in COVID-19. Repertoires were generated with immunoSEQ multiplex PCR, while TCRdb's copy carries only in-frame clones and drops some. The top ten clones hold under 3.5% of a sample with over 150,000 clones, roughly 83% of them seen once. The sequenced sample was peripheral blood. Receptor source: a woman aged 60-75 years with acute or convalescent COVID-19.

This chain connects TRBV15 to TRBJ2-1; maybe TRBD1 (5 bases). With 0 bases removed from V and 8 bases from J, the gap between germline ends came to 14 bases. Per germline, CDR1 LNHNV and CDR2 YYDKDF (reference sequence). This CDR3 contains 15 residues. The CDR3 DNA reads as TGTGCCACCAGCAGAGATTTTAAGGGGAACTATGAGCAGTTCTTC. Translated, it gives CATSRDFKGNYEQFF. Combining the CDR3 with reference TRBV15 and TRBJ2-1 gives the whole variable domain DAMVIQNPRYQVTQFGKPVTLSCSQTLNHNVMYWYQQKSSQAPKLLFHYYDKDFNNEADTPDNFQSRRPNTSFCFLDIRSPGLGDTAMYLCATSRDFKGNYEQFFGPGTRLTVL.

This chain joins TRBV19 and TRBJ2-2; TRBD2 agrees at 8 bases. The CDR3 sequence is 15 residues long. J gave up 6 bases and V 7 bases, and 10 bases lay outside the gene matches. The germline V gene has CDR1 LNHDA and CDR2 SQIVND (reference sequence). DNA of the CDR3: TGTGCCAGTACTCTCGGGCGGGGGGTCGCCGGGGAGCTGTTTTTT. As protein: CASTLGRGVAGELFF.

This chain connects TRBV4-2 to TRBJ1-1; D call uncertain. Germline CDR1 reads LGHNA; CDR2 reads YNFKEQ. V lost 0 bases to trimming and J lost 5 bases, with 10 bases between them. The CDR3 has 14 amino acids. The CDR3 spells CASSQDGSRTEAFF. CDR3 DNA sequence: TGTGCCAGCAGCCAAGACGGGAGTAGAACTGAAGCTTTCTTT.

The chain uses TRBV5-8 and TRBJ2-1, with 9 nucleotides matching TRBD1. Germline CDR1 reads SGHTS; CDR2 reads YDEGEE. The CDR3 loop spans 16 amino acids. With V trimmed by 5 bases and J by 7 bases, 13 bases remained unmatched. DNA of the CDR3: TGTGCCAGCAGTACGCGAGACAGGGGGAGAGGGAATGAGCAGTTCTTC. Translated: CASSTRDRGRGNEQFF.

This clone was counted between two and nine times. This chain links TRBV7-9 with TRBJ2-7, with 8 bases lining up with TRBD1. Unmatched junction bases numbered 1, after V lost 4 bases and J lost 2 bases. CDR3 length: 13 residues. CDR1 is SEHNR and CDR2 is FQNEAQ in the germline V gene (reference sequence). The CDR3 coding sequence is TGTGCCAGCAGCTGGGACAGGACCTACGAGCAGTACTTC. Residues: CASSWDRTYEQYF.

V and J are TRBV6-5 and TRBJ1-2; TRBD1 agrees at 9 bases. Trimming removed 0 bases from V and 8 bases from J; junction bases left unmatched: 7. This CDR3 has 15 residues. Germline loops: CDR1 MNHEY, CDR2 SVGAGI. CDR3 residues: CASSYSDDRGKGYTF. CDR3 coding DNA: TGTGCCAGCAGTTACTCAGATGACAGGGGGAAAGGCTACACCTTC.

The rearrangement links TRBV12-3 or TRBV12-4 to TRBJ2-2, with D possibly TRBD1 on 5 matching bases. This CDR3 spans 13 amino acids. Between the trimmed V and J ends, which lost 6 bases and 3 bases, there was a span of 8 bases. CDR3 nucleotides: TGTGCCAGCAGAAAACAGGACACCGGGGAGCTGTTTTTT. Residues: CASRKQDTGELFF.